The sequence of this TCR beta chain was determined in a study of PD-1 blockade in classical Hodgkin lymphoma. Study-wide findings and caveats: Prior to therapy, complete responders displayed diversity much like that of newly diagnosed patients. When set against healthy donors, newly diagnosed patients were reported to show lower baseline TCR diversity. CD4+ TCR diversity climbed significantly by C4D1, unlike CD8+ TCR diversity. Patients who began taking nivolumab under 1 year after ASCT were left out.

Brentuximab vedotin exposure varied among the patients, all of whom had relapsed after autologous stem cell transplantation. Regarding this clone: The antigen remains undetermined.

The CDR3 is 14 amino acids. Germline V gives CDR1 PRHDT, CDR2 FYEKMQ (reference sequence). Trimming removed 4 bases from V and 12 bases from J; junction bases left unmatched: 11. The repertoire was sequenced with immunoSEQ multiplex PCR; TCRdb's copy has only in-frame clones and lacks some. The table lists tens of thousands of clones, 76% of them singletons, with around 17% in the top ten. The receptor was isolated from a human donor with classical Hodgkin lymphoma. The source material was peripheral blood mononuclear cells (PBMCs), sampled before the second cycle of nivolumab. The V gene is TRBV13, the J gene TRBJ2-3, with 9 nucleotides matching TRBD1. CDR3 sequence: CASSSPGQGFYQYF. The CDR3 nucleotides read TGTGCCAGCAGCTCTCCGGGACAGGGCTTCTACCAGTATTTT.